The clone carrying this T cell receptor (beta chain) was detected a few times. Its antigen remains unknown. These data are taken from a study of T-cell memory formation after mild COVID-19. Study-level findings and limits: Later expanders leaned toward CD4+, whereas clones contracting from day 15 to 85 were balanced CD4/CD8.

The TCR alpha and TCR beta cDNA libraries, bearing sample barcodes and UMIs, were generated by 5'RACE using constant-segment primers. TCRdb used MiXCR to reprocess the 5' RACE reads, holding one entry per CDR3 protein. The sample comprises 430,000 or so distinct CDR3 sequences, nearly 25% of which are singletons, and approximately 12% rests with the top ten. Germline lookup yields CDR1 MNHEY and CDR2 SVGEGT. The CDR3 is 17 residues long. Trimming removed 5 bases at V and 7 bases at J, with 24 bases between. The sequence was collected from an adult woman who had mild COVID-19 (a few samples of this study predate the infection). Cell type and time point are not known. The chain couples TRBV6-2 or TRBV6-3 to TRBJ2-1; D is possibly TRBD1 or TRBD2 (7 bases each). Sample: PBMCs or a T cell subset sorted from them (not recorded which). The DNA for the CDR3 is TGTGCCAGCAGTCATTCCTTTACTAGCGCCAGGGGGAATGAGCAGTTCTTC. Protein product: CASSHSFTSARGNEQFF.